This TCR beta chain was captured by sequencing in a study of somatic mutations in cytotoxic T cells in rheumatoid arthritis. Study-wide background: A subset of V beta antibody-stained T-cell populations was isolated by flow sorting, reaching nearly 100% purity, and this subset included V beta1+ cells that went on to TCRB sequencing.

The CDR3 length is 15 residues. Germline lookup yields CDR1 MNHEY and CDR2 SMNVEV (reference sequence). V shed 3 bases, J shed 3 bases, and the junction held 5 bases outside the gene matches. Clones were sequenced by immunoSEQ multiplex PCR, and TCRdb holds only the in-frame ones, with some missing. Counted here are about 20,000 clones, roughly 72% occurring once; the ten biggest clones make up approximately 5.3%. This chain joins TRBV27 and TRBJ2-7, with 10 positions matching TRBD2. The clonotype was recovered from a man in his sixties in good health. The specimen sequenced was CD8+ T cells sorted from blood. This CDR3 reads CASSLARTSGYEQYF. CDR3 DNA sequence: TGTGCCAGCAGTTTGGCCCGGACTAGCGGCTACGAGCAGTACTTC.